The 27 T cell receptor beta chains given below trace back to one sample, sequenced in a study of cytomegalovirus exposure and HLA in healthy donors. Vbeta (60) and Jbeta (13) primers were used in the PCR. The repertoire was sequenced with immunoSEQ multiplex PCR; TCRdb's copy has only in-frame clones and lacks some. The sample has more than 150,000 clones; about 90% are singletons. Sample: PBMCs. All receptors come from a girl less than two years old in good health and CMV-seronegative.

The rearrangement links TRBV5-1 to TRBJ2-2; D remains ambiguous. The CDR3 runs to 15 residues. The germline V and J ends were trimmed by 4 bases and 0 bases, with 10 bases remaining between them. Per the germline V gene, CDR1 is SGHRS and CDR2 is YFSETQ. CDR3 loop: CASSLGSTNTGELFF. CDR3 in DNA: TGCGCCAGCAGCCTAGGATCAACGAACACCGGGGAGCTGTTTTTT.

This clone came up a few times. The chain recombines TRBV10-3 with TRBJ1-1; 7 nucleotides agree with TRBD1. This CDR3 spans 15 amino acids. V gave up 6 bases and J gave up 1 base; unmatched junction bases: 8. The V gene's germline CDR1 is ENHRY and CDR2 SYGVKD. The CDR3 region has the DNA TGTGCCATCAGACAAAAAGGGGGCAGGAACACTGAAGCTTTCTTT. Its translation is CAIRQKGGRNTEAFF.

CDR3 sequence: CASSLSGYTEAFF. The CDR3 nucleotides read TGTGCCAGCAGCTTGTCGGGTTACACTGAAGCTTTCTTT. The chain uses TRBV7-2 and TRBJ1-1, with unresolved D. This CDR3 is 13 amino acids long. Germline assignment: CDR1 SGHTA and CDR2 FQGNSA. The V gene lost 3 bases and the J gene lost 3 bases, with 8 bases spanning the gap.

The table lists this clone with a count of one. The CDR3 protein is CASSQALPGQSEAFF. CDR3 coding DNA: TGCGCCAGCAGCCAAGCCCTTCCAGGGCAGTCTGAAGCTTTCTTT. The chain couples TRBV4-1 to TRBJ1-1, with a tentative D call TRBD1 (5 bases). The V end lost 1 base, the J end lost 6 bases, and 15 bases lay between the germline ends. This CDR3 region has 15 residues. Germline lookup yields CDR1 MGHRA and CDR2 YSYEKL.

The chain couples TRBV11-2 to TRBJ1-6, with 7 bases lining up with TRBD1. Germline trimming cut 0 bases from V and 8 bases from J; bases unmatched to any gene: 1. The CDR3 sequence is 14 residues long. Germline lookup yields CDR1 SGHAT and CDR2 FQNNGV. Here the CDR3 reads CASSLDRGYSPLHF. The CDR3 bases are TGTGCCAGCAGCTTAGACAGGGGGTATTCACCCCTCCACTTT.

Points on this clone: The sample holds other DNA sequences that translate to the same CDR3. The V gene is TRBV29-1, the J gene TRBJ2-3; 7 bases are a match to TRBD2. The J segment lost 3 bases and the V segment lost 4 bases, leaving 4 bases of the junction unmatched. CDR3 length: 13 residues. Looked up from germline, CDR1 is SQVTM and CDR2 is ANQGSEA. Written as DNA, the CDR3 is TGCAGCGTTGGACTAGCCAGGACAGATACGCAGTATTTT. As protein: CSVGLARTDTQYF.

The chain is built from TRBV6-6 and TRBJ1-3, with TRBD1 as a possible D gene (6 bases). The CDR3 spans 14 residues. The germline V and J ends were trimmed by 2 bases and 4 bases, with 9 bases remaining between them. Germline V gene data show CDR1 as MNHNY and CDR2 as SVGAGI (reference sequence). CDR3 region: CASSYGQGGNTIYF. The CDR3 DNA follows: TGTGCCAGCAGTTACGGTCAGGGGGGAAACACCATATATTTT.

This chain links TRBV14 with TRBJ1-3; D not certain. Trimming pared 7 bases from V and 0 bases from J, leaving 19 bases between. The CDR3 is 17 amino acids. Germline V lookup: CDR1 SGHDN, CDR2 FVKESK. The CDR3 region is CASKAAKRPGSGNTIYF. CDR3 DNA: TGTGCCAGCAAGGCGGCGAAGAGACCGGGCTCTGGAAACACCATATATTTT.

This chain joins TRBV4-3 and TRBJ2-3; TRBD2 matches 7 bases. With 1 base clipped from V and 4 bases from J, the junction kept 5 bases outside the gene matches. CDR3 size: 15 residues. Germline V gene lookup returns CDR1 LGHNA and CDR2 YSLEER. The CDR3 protein is CASSQGTSKADTQYF. The DNA of the CDR3 is TGCGCCAGCAGCCAAGGGACTAGTAAGGCAGATACGCAGTATTTT.

The chain couples TRBV14 to TRBJ2-5; TRBD2 aligns across 14 bases. The CDR3 covers 18 residues. With 3 bases clipped from V and 5 bases from J, the junction kept 11 bases outside the gene matches. CDR1 is SGHDN, CDR2 FVKESK, per germline. CDR3 DNA sequence: TGTGCCAGCAGCCACCTGGGACTAGCGGGAGATGTGTCCGAGACCCAGTACTTC. Residues: CASSHLGLAGDVSETQYF.

The chain is built from TRBV9 and TRBJ2-1; TRBD2 agrees at 11 bases. This CDR3 region has 17 residues. CDR1 and CDR2 from the germline V gene are SGDLS and YYNGEE. The V segment lost 3 bases and the J segment 6 bases; nucleotides outside the gene matches: 11. CDR3 sequence: CASSETGTSGLINEQFF. CDR3 in DNA: TGTGCCAGCAGCGAAACGGGGACTAGCGGACTTATCAATGAGCAGTTCTTC.

The chain employs TRBV6-5 and TRBJ1-5; 9 bases agree with TRBD1. V was pared by 0 bases and J by 7 bases, with 4 bases of the junction left unmatched. CDR1 is MNHEY and CDR2 is SVGAGI in the germline V gene. The CDR3 covers 15 residues. CDR3 nucleotides: TGTGCCAGCAGTTACTCGTACAGGGGGCAGCAGCCCCAGCATTTT. It specifies CASSYSYRGQQPQHF.

This chain links TRBV5-1 with TRBJ1-3, with D perhaps TRBD1 (5 bases). CDR1 and CDR2 from the germline V gene are SGHRS and YFSETQ. The V end lost 3 bases, the J end lost 8 bases, and 12 bases lay between the germline ends. This CDR3 region has 13 residues. CDR3 DNA: TGCGCCAGCAGCTCCCAGGGATGGGACACCATATATTTT. The encoded protein is CASSSQGWDTIYF.

V usage is TRBV6-5 and J usage is TRBJ2-5; a weak D match, TRBD2 (6 bases). The CDR3 runs 14 residues. V lost 7 bases, J lost 1 base, and 13 bases lay in between. The germline gives CDR1 MNHEY, CDR2 SVGAGI. CDR3 region: CASKRVGGQETQYF. The CDR3 nucleotides are TGTGCCAGCAAGAGGGTGGGGGGCCAAGAGACCCAGTACTTC.

This clone was seen more than once but under ten times. The CDR3 sequence: CASSPLTGSTNEQFF. CDR3 nucleotides: TGTGCCAGCTCACCCTTGACAGGATCCACAAATGAGCAGTTCTTC. The gene calls are TRBV18 and TRBJ2-1; TRBD1 might be the D (6 bases). The CDR3 covers 15 residues. The germline V gene encodes CDR1 KGHSH and CDR2 LQKENI. V lost 3 bases to trimming and J lost 7 bases, with 16 bases between them.

This clone was observed a single time. V and J are TRBV5-1 and TRBJ2-1, with TRBD2 matching 8 bases. The germline V gene has CDR1 SGHRS and CDR2 YFSETQ. The CDR3 has 15 amino acids. V dropped 0 bases and J dropped 9; count of bases not matched to a gene: 8. The CDR3 loop is CASSLGLVSGGEQFF. CDR3 DNA sequence: TGCGCCAGCAGCTTGGGACTAGTCAGCGGGGGTGAGCAGTTCTTC.

The chain couples TRBV23-1 to TRBJ2-6; D ambiguous. TRBV23-1 counts as an open reading frame of uncertain function. Trimming took 6 bases from V and 0 from J, leaving 15 bases between them. The CDR3 is 17 residues long. CDR3 amino acids: CASSHSPLPSGANVLTF. The CDR3 DNA follows: TGCGCCAGCAGCCACAGCCCTCTCCCCTCTGGGGCCAACGTCCTGACTTTC.

V is TRBV19 and J is TRBJ2-3; TRBD2 agrees at 13 bases. The ends lost 5 bases at V and 2 bases at J; junction bases unmatched: 7. Looked up from germline, CDR1 is LNHDA and CDR2 is SQIVND (reference sequence). CDR3 size: 17 residues. For the CDR3, the DNA is TGTGCCAGTAGTGGACTAGCGGGGGACCCACACACAGATACGCAGTATTTT. Translation gives CASSGLAGDPHTDTQYF.

V is TRBV28 and J is TRBJ2-7, with a possible D match to TRBD1 (6 bases). Germline CDR1 and CDR2: MDHEN and SYDVKM. This CDR3 comprises 14 residues. V lost 5 bases and J lost 3, with 14 bases in between. CDR3: CASSLTGQGYEQYF. For the CDR3, the DNA is TGTGCCAGCAGTCTAACGGGACAAGGCTACGAGCAGTACTTC.

V and J are TRBV6-5 and TRBJ1-1, with D unclear. The germline V and J ends were trimmed by 5 bases and 6 bases, with 13 bases remaining between them. The germline V gene encodes CDR1 MNHEY and CDR2 SVGAGI. This CDR3 has 13 residues. The CDR3 DNA follows: TGTGCCAGCAGTCCCCCGGGGAGGGCTGAAGCTTTCTTT. Translated: CASSPPGRAEAFF.

CDR3: CASSARLAGGPSEQYF. DNA of the CDR3: TGTGCCAGCAGCGCTAGACTAGCGGGAGGGCCGAGCGAGCAGTACTTC. The chain is built from TRBV7-6 and TRBJ2-7, with 14 bases aligning to TRBD2. The CDR3 covers 16 residues. Germline assignment: CDR1 SGHVS and CDR2 FNYEAQ. V shed 5 bases and J 6 bases; nucleotides not matched to a gene: 9. Together with reference TRBV7-6 and TRBJ2-7, the CDR3 gives the full variable domain: GAGVSQSPRYKVTKRGQDVALRCDPISGHVSLYWYRQALGQGPEFLTYFNYEAQQDKSGLPNDRFSAERPEGSISTLTIQRTEQRDSAMYRCASSARLAGGPSEQYFGPGTRLTVT.

V is TRBV7-9 and J is TRBJ2-7; 8 bases agree with TRBD2. This CDR3 region has 19 residues. After removal of 5 bases from V and 0 bases from J, the junction contained 18 bases not matched to a gene. The germline gives CDR1 SEHNR, CDR2 FQNEAQ (reference sequence). The CDR3 DNA is TGTGCCAGCAGCCCGGGCCCCGGGACTAGGTCCCTGAGCTCCTACGAGCAGTACTTC. Translating gives CASSPGPGTRSLSSYEQYF.

The rearrangement uses TRBV27 and TRBJ2-3; 11 nucleotides align to TRBD2. J lost 5 bases, V lost 2 bases, and 0 bases had no gene match. Germline V CDR1 and CDR2: MNHEY, SMNVEV (reference sequence). This CDR3 has 14 residues. CDR3 nucleotides: TGTGCCAGCAGTTTAACTAGCGGGGGAGATACGCAGTATTTT. Its translation is CASSLTSGGDTQYF.

The chain couples TRBV19 to TRBJ2-1; TRBD2 matches at 14 bases. Unmatched junction bases numbered 3, after V lost 5 bases and J lost 6 bases. From germline, CDR1 is LNHDA and CDR2 SQIVND (reference sequence). This CDR3 contains 15 residues. The CDR3 loop is CASSRLAGGINEQFF. The DNA of the CDR3 is TGTGCCAGTAGTCGACTAGCGGGAGGGATCAATGAGCAGTTCTTC.

The CDR3 here is CASSLYSNTGELFF. Written as DNA, the CDR3 is TGCGCCAGCAGCCTTTACAGCAATACCGGGGAGCTGTTTTTT. The gene calls are TRBV4-1 and TRBJ2-2; D remains unclear. The germline V gene encodes CDR1 MGHRA and CDR2 YSYEKL. This CDR3 is 14 amino acids long. Trimming removed 4 bases at V and 5 bases at J, with 11 bases between.

V gene TRBV7-6 combines with J gene TRBJ2-1; 13 nucleotides line up with TRBD2. There are 15 residues in the CDR3. V gave up 4 bases and J gave up 10 bases; unmatched junction bases: 7. The germline gives CDR1 SGHVS, CDR2 FNYEAQ. CDR3 protein: CASSSGTSGIGEQFF. The CDR3 coding sequence is TGTGCCAGCAGCTCCGGGACTAGCGGGATAGGGGAGCAGTTCTTC.

The chain is built from TRBV9 and TRBJ2-1; TRBD2 aligns across 11 bases. Germline V CDR1 and CDR2: SGDLS, YYNGEE. V shed 2 bases and J 5 bases; nucleotides not matched to a gene: 3. The CDR3 sequence is 15 residues long. The CDR3 loop reads CASSVSGGAHNEQFF. The CDR3 DNA sequence: TGTGCCAGCAGCGTTAGCGGGGGGGCACACAATGAGCAGTTCTTC.